These 18 T cell receptor beta chains originate from one sample sequenced in a study of blood T cell repertoires in COVID-19. Data came from immunoSEQ multiplex PCR; TCRdb stores just in-frame clones and leaves some out. This sample carries some 86,000 clones, approximately 81% of them seen once, and the ten largest clones take about 15%. Sequences were obtained from peripheral blood. The source is a woman in her seventies with acute or convalescent COVID-19.

The CDR3: CASSVGPGLAGTSIVNEQFF. The DNA for the CDR3 is TGTGCCAGCAGCGTAGGACCTGGACTAGCGGGAACGAGTATTGTCAATGAGCAGTTCTTC. This rearrangement joins TRBV9 to TRBJ2-1; the match to TRBD2 covers 12 bases. Germline values: CDR1 SGDLS, CDR2 YYNGEE. J lost 6 bases, V lost 0 bases, and 16 bases had no gene match. CDR3 length equals 20 residues. The full variable domain, its missing parts supplied by reference TRBV9 and TRBJ2-1, is DSGVTQTPKHLITATGQRVTLRCSPRSGDLSVYWYQQSLDQGLQFLIQYYNGEERAKGNILERFSAQQFPDLHSELNLSSLELGDSALYFCASSVGPGLAGTSIVNEQFFGPGTRLTVL.

The chain carries TRBV19 and TRBJ1-5, with TRBD1 identical over 7 bases. The CDR3 contains 13 residues. Germline CDR1 and CDR2: LNHDA and SQIVND (reference sequence). Trimming removed 10 bases from V and 11 bases from J; junction bases left unmatched: 14. CDR3 protein: CATTDRAPGTQHF. CDR3 in DNA: TGTGCCACCACAGACAGGGCACCAGGGACCCAGCATTTT. Combining the CDR3 with reference TRBV19 and TRBJ1-5 gives the whole variable domain DGGITQSPKYLFRKEGQNVTLSCEQNLNHDAMYWYRQDPGQGLRLIYYSQIVNDFQKGDIAEGYSVSREKKESFPLTVTSAQKNPTAFYLCATTDRAPGTQHFGDGTRLSIL.

This chain joins TRBV5-1 and TRBJ2-5, with 7 bases that match TRBD2. The CDR3 is made up of 16 amino acids. Germline CDR1 is SGHRS and CDR2 is YFSETQ. V lost 0 bases, J lost 2 bases, and 7 bases stayed unmatched. The CDR3 nucleotides are TGCGCCAGCAGCTTGGTGCCTAGCGGTAAACAAGAGACCCAGTACTTC. This encodes CASSLVPSGKQETQYF.

The V call is TRBV19, the J call TRBJ1-1; 7 bases map to TRBD1. Losses at the gene ends were 5 bases for V and 5 bases for J; bases not matched to a gene: 11. Germline V CDR1 and CDR2: LNHDA, SQIVND (reference sequence). The CDR3 loop spans 15 amino acids. CDR3 DNA sequence: TGTGCCAGTAGTCCAAACAGACAGGGCTGGACTGAAGCTTTCTTT. Encoded protein: CASSPNRQGWTEAFF. The full variable domain, completed using reference TRBV19 and TRBJ1-1, is DGGITQSPKYLFRKEGQNVTLSCEQNLNHDAMYWYRQDPGQGLRLIYYSQIVNDFQKGDIAEGYSVSREKKESFPLTVTSAQKNPTAFYLCASSPNRQGWTEAFFGQGTRLTVV.

CDR3 region: CASRTLGTGSMNTEAFF. CDR3 nucleotide sequence: TGTGCCAGTCGGACCCTTGGGACAGGGTCTATGAACACTGAAGCTTTCTTT. J is TRBJ1-1 and V is TRBV19, with 9 positions matching TRBD1. This CDR3 contains 17 residues. V shed 8 bases and J 0 bases; nucleotides not matched to a gene: 13. From germline, CDR1 is LNHDA and CDR2 SQIVND (reference sequence).

The J gene is TRBJ1-2, the V gene TRBV5-1; 11 positions agree with TRBD1. Germline CDR1 and CDR2: SGHRS and YFSETQ. Unmatched junction bases numbered 4, after V lost 0 bases and J lost 6 bases. The CDR3 consists of 15 residues. This chain's CDR3 is CASSLGDRGTNGYTF. DNA of the CDR3: TGCGCCAGCAGCTTGGGGGACAGGGGGACAAATGGCTACACCTTC. Together with reference TRBV5-1 and TRBJ1-2, the CDR3 gives the full variable domain: KAGVTQTPRYLIKTRGQQVTLSCSPISGHRSVSWYQQTPGQGLQFLFEYFSETQRNKGNFPGRFSGRQFSNSRSEMNVSTLELGDSALYLCASSLGDRGTNGYTFGSGTRLTVV.

This clone was observed once. The chain links TRBV5-1 to TRBJ2-1; 11 nucleotides line up with TRBD2. CDR3 size: 18 residues. J gave up 6 bases and V 1 base, and 12 bases lay outside the gene matches. The V gene's germline CDR1 is SGHRS and CDR2 YFSETQ. In DNA, the CDR3 is TGCGCCAGCAGCTTGTCTCGTCGTCTAGCGGGAGGTAGCAATGAGCAGTTCTTC. Translating gives CASSLSRRLAGGSNEQFF.

This sequence joins TRBV6-5 and TRBJ2-1; 9 bases line up with TRBD2. Trimming took 6 bases from V and 4 from J; bases not matched to a gene: 7. CDR1 and CDR2 (germline): MNHEY, SVGAGI. CDR3 length equals 15 residues. CDR3 coding DNA: TGTGCCAGCAGGGGTATTGCGGGAGGGTACAATGAGCAGTTCTTC. Its protein is CASRGIAGGYNEQFF.

The chain has TRBV5-1 and TRBJ2-2, with a tentative D call TRBD1 (5 bases). The CDR3 covers 14 residues. V lost 0 bases to trimming and J lost 3 bases, with 6 bases between them. The germline CDR1 and CDR2 sequences are SGHRS and YFSETQ. The CDR3 reads CASSLEGYTGELFF. As DNA, the CDR3 is TGCGCCAGCAGCTTGGAGGGGTACACCGGGGAGCTGTTTTTT.

The gene calls are TRBV19 and TRBJ1-2, with TRBD1 matching over 7 bases. Germline loops: CDR1 LNHDA, CDR2 SQIVND (reference sequence). This CDR3 contains 13 residues. J lost 6 bases, V lost 5 bases, and 6 bases had no gene match. The CDR3 DNA reads as TGTGCCAGTAGTCCGACAGGGACACATGGCTACACCTTC. Protein sequence: CASSPTGTHGYTF.

About this clone: Compared with germline, one end of the junction differs, possibly owing to a read error. The V and J genes are TRBV18 and TRBJ2-3; a possible D gene is TRBD1 (6 bases). Germline values: CDR1 KGHSH, CDR2 LQKENI. The CDR3 spans 17 residues. CDR3 sequence (DNA): TGTGCCAGCTCACATACCGTCCGGGACAATCCCACAAATACGCAGTATTTT. This translates into CASSHTVRDNPTNTQYF.

The V and J genes are TRBV5-4 and TRBJ2-3; tentatively, D is TRBD2 (5 bases). The germline gives CDR1 SGHNT, CDR2 YYREEE (reference sequence). Trimming pared 4 bases from V and 2 bases from J, leaving 11 bases between. This CDR3 is 14 amino acids long. This chain's CDR3 is CASSPGLTTDTQYF. The CDR3 DNA follows: TGTGCCAGCAGCCCTGGACTCACCACAGATACGCAGTATTTT.

This clone was picked up a small number of times. The chain carries TRBV11-2 and TRBJ2-2, with 10 bases lining up with TRBD1. CDR3 length equals 15 residues. V trimming: 3 bases; J trimming: 5 bases; junction bases outside the gene matches: 3. Per germline, CDR1 SGHAT and CDR2 FQNNGV. The CDR3 spells CASSFSGQGTGELFF. In DNA, the CDR3 is TGTGCCAGCAGCTTCTCGGGACAGGGGACCGGGGAGCTGTTTTTT.

J is TRBJ2-2 and V is TRBV6-1, with D hard to call. This CDR3 is built from 15 residues. Germline-derived CDR1 and CDR2 are MNHNS and SASEGT. V was cut by 1 base and J by 5 bases, with 11 bases left in between. Written as DNA, the CDR3 is TGTGCCAGCAGTGAAGACGCCTTCGGGACCGGGGAGCTGTTTTTT. Its translation: CASSEDAFGTGELFF.

The V gene is TRBV18, the J gene TRBJ2-3, with D tentatively TRBD2 (6 bases). Trimming shortened V by 3 bases and J by 1 base, and 11 bases separated the two germline ends. The CDR3 totals 15 residues. CDR1 and CDR2 (germline): KGHSH, LQKENI. CDR3 sequence (DNA): TGTGCCAGCTCACCTTTAGCGGAGGGCACAGATACGCAGTATTTT. Translation gives CASSPLAEGTDTQYF.

The CDR3 DNA reads TGCGCCAGCAGCTGGGGACAGTTGAACACTGAAGCTTTCTTT. Its protein product is CASSWGQLNTEAFF. J is TRBJ1-1 and V is TRBV5-1; 7 bases are a match to TRBD1. Looked up from germline, CDR1 is SGHRS and CDR2 is YFSETQ. V trimming: 3 bases; J trimming: 0 bases; junction bases outside the gene matches: 2. The CDR3 is made up of 14 amino acids. Full variable domain (missing parts from reference TRBV5-1 and TRBJ1-1): KAGVTQTPRYLIKTRGQQVTLSCSPISGHRSVSWYQQTPGQGLQFLFEYFSETQRNKGNFPGRFSGRQFSNSRSEMNVSTLELGDSALYLCASSWGQLNTEAFFGQGTRLTVV.

In nucleotides, the CDR3 is TGCAGCGTTGGGGGAGAAAACAGGGCCACAGATACGCAGTATTTT. This gives the protein CSVGGENRATDTQYF. This chain connects TRBV29-1 to TRBJ2-3; perhaps TRBD1 as D (6 bases). Germline V gives CDR1 SQVTM, CDR2 ANQGSEA. The V gene lost 4 bases and the J gene lost 2 bases, with 16 bases spanning the gap. This CDR3 is 15 amino acids long.

The chain combines TRBV18 with TRBJ1-6; the D is unclear. V shed 1 base and J shed 8 bases, with 9 bases lying between them. CDR3 size: 14 residues. Germline V lookup: CDR1 KGHSH, CDR2 LQKENI. The CDR3 bases are TGTGCCAGCTCACCACGACAAGTAGATTCACCCCTCCACTTT. This sequence encodes CASSPRQVDSPLHF. Looking up the rest from reference TRBV18 and TRBJ1-6 gives the full variable domain: NAGVMQNPRHLVRRRGQEARLRCSPMKGHSHVYWYRQLPEEGLKFMVYLQKENIIDESGMPKERFSAEFPKEGPSILRIQQVVRGDSAAYFCASSPRQVDSPLHFGNGTRLTVT.